A single sample is the source of the 6 T cell receptor beta chains below, sequenced in a study of T cell repertoires in cytomegalovirus infection (dated by TCRdb to between 2018 and 2020). Instrument on record: Illumina HiSeq 1500. The public reads were reprocessed in TCRdb via fastp at Q25 and MiXCR, keeping in-frame beta chains. For every CDR3 protein sequence, its rows merge into one entry that carries the most common genes and DNA. Across this sample there are about 310,000 distinct CDR3 sequences, with around 25% seen only once. The top ten constitute about 14% of the sample. These receptors' targets are unknown. Sample treatment or condition, as interpreted from the label and publication: in vitro stimulation with specific CMV peptide epitopes to enrich CMV-specific T cells. Sequences were derived from cultured PBMCs, sampled from culture after CMV antigen stimulation. These TCRs come from a human donor in good health (CMV status not recorded). Some clones in this sample may be carry-over from other donors' samples.

This clonotype was recorded a few times. V is TRBV12-3 or TRBV12-4 and J is TRBJ2-6; D remains unclear. The CDR3 has 14 amino acids. V dropped 10 bases and J dropped 2 bases, with 12 bases sitting between them. CDR3 nucleotide sequence: TGTGCCACCTCGATGGTGGCTGGGGCCAACGTCCTGACTTTC. Protein sequence: CATSMVAGANVLTF.

V is TRBV11-1 and J is TRBJ2-2; 7 nucleotides agree with TRBD1. Germline CDR1 reads SGHAT; CDR2 reads FQDESV (reference sequence). This CDR3 has 16 residues. J lost 2 bases, V lost 5 bases, and 8 bases had no gene match. The CDR3 DNA reads TGTGCCAGCAGCCGAGTGACAGGGTTAAACACCGGGGAGCTGTTTTTT. This codes for CASSRVTGLNTGELFF. Drawing the rest from reference TRBV11-1 and TRBJ2-2, the complete variable domain is EAEVAQSPRYKITEKSQAVAFWCDPISGHATLYWYRQILGQGPELLVQFQDESVVDDSQLPKDRFSAERLKGVDSTLKIQPAELGDSAMYLCASSRVTGLNTGELFFGEGSRLTVL.

The CDR3 sequence: CASSQDASGTFYEQYF. CDR3 nucleotides: TGTGCCAGCAGCCAAGATGCTTCGGGTACTTTCTACGAGCAGTACTTC. The chain joins TRBV4-2 to TRBJ2-7, with D hard to call. The CDR3 covers 16 residues. V lost 0 bases and J lost 3, with 15 bases in between. Germline V gene lookup returns CDR1 LGHNA and CDR2 YNFKEQ.

The CDR3 DNA sequence: TGTGCCTCCACGTTGGGAGGGGTGCTAGCGGGGAGCACAGATACGCAGTATTTT. Its protein is CASTLGGVLAGSTDTQYF. V is TRBV30 and J is TRBJ2-3; 9 bases are a match to TRBD2. J lost 0 bases, V lost 7 bases, and 17 bases had no gene match. Germline-derived CDR1 and CDR2 are GTSNPN and SVGIG (reference sequence). The CDR3 totals 18 residues.

This rearrangement joins TRBV11-2 to TRBJ2-7; D is possibly TRBD1 (5 bases). Germline loops: CDR1 SGHAT, CDR2 FQNNGV. V shed 5 bases and J shed 2 bases, with 10 bases lying between them. This CDR3 has 13 residues. CDR3 coding DNA: TGTGCCAGCAGCCATGGGGCGGCCTACGAGCAGTACGTC. This sequence encodes CASSHGAAYEQYV.

The chain uses TRBV18 and TRBJ2-3, with 7 positions matching TRBD2. The germline gives CDR1 KGHSH, CDR2 LQKENI. The CDR3 loop spans 16 amino acids. The V segment lost 3 bases and the J segment 1 base; nucleotides outside the gene matches: 7. The CDR3 sequence is CASSPKLAAGTDTQYF. CDR3 coding DNA: TGTGCCAGCTCACCTAAGCTAGCGGCTGGCACAGATACGCAGTATTTT.